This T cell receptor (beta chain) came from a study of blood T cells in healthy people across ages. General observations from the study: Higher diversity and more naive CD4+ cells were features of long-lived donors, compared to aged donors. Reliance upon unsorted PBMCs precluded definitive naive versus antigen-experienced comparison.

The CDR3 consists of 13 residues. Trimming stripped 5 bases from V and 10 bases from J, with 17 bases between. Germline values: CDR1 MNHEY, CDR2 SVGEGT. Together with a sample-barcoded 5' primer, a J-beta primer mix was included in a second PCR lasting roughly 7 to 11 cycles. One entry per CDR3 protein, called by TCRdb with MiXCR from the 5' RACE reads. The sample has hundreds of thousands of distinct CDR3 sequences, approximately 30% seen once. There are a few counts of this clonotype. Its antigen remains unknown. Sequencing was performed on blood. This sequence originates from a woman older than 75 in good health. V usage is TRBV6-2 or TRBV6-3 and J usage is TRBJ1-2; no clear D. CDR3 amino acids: CASSPPGHISYTF. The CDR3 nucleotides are TGTGCCAGCAGTCCGCCGGGCCATATATCCTACACCTTC.